A single TCR beta chain is shown here with its context. The sample originates from a study of blood T cell repertoires in COVID-19. On the study more broadly: Samples representing acute and convalescent COVID-19 were sourced from the United States, Italy and Spain.

Original analysis: Amplifying reference gene primers gave estimates of nucleated cell counts. The protocol was immunoSEQ multiplex PCR, while the TCRdb copy is restricted to in-frame clones and leaves out a portion. The DNA gave D and trimming, while V, J and clone size come from that table. Here the sample spans approximately 300,000 clones, roughly 90% being singletons. Sequenced sample: peripheral blood. This clonotype was obtained from a man aged 18 to 35 who had recovered from COVID-19.

CDR3 amino acids: CASSMKIAGGNEQYF. The CDR3 DNA reads TGTGCCAGCAGCATGAAGATAGCGGGAGGAAACGAGCAGTACTTC. The chain is built from TRBV7-9 and TRBJ2-7, with TRBD2 matching 10 bases. Germline values: CDR1 SEHNR, CDR2 FQNEAQ (reference sequence). Trimming took 5 bases from V and 5 from J; bases not matched to a gene: 9. The CDR3 has 15 residues.